These 30 T cell receptor beta chains were sequenced from one sample in a study of shared clonotypes between healthy human individuals. TCRdb keeps only in-frame clones here, not all; method: immunoSEQ multiplex PCR. Of some 2.3 million clones listed, 85% to 95% are singletons. Specimen: naive CD4+ T cells from PBMCs. Subset specified: CD45RA+ positively selected. The receptors stem from a man between 18 and 35 years old in good health. Some clones in this sample may be carry-over from other donors' samples.

V is TRBV4-1 and J is TRBJ2-3; the D gene could be TRBD1 or TRBD2 (6 bases each). Germline-derived CDR1 and CDR2 are MGHRA and YSYEKL. V dropped 3 bases and J dropped 0 bases, with 10 bases sitting between them. This CDR3 has 15 residues. The CDR3 sequence is CASSQPGASTDTQYF. Here the CDR3 DNA reads TGCGCCAGCAGCCAGCCGGGGGCTAGCACAGATACGCAGTATTTT.

The CDR3 region is CASSLGVTGTEQYF. CDR3 DNA sequence: TGTGCCAGCAGCTTAGGTGTGACAGGAACCGAGCAGTACTTC. The chain uses TRBV7-2 and TRBJ2-7; D may be TRBD1 (6 bases). The V end was cut by 1 base, the J end by 6 bases, with 13 bases between. The germline V gene has CDR1 SGHTA and CDR2 FQGNSA. This CDR3 has 14 residues.

This sequence joins TRBV5-1 and TRBJ2-7; 8 bases fit TRBD2. From germline, CDR1 is SGHRS and CDR2 YFSETQ. This CDR3 spans 17 amino acids. The V gene end was trimmed by 0 bases and the J gene end by 1 base; junction bases not matched to a gene: 9. The CDR3 DNA follows: TGCGCCAGCAGCTTGGGGGGGCTAGCGGGCGTTTCCTACGAGCAGTACTTC. This encodes CASSLGGLAGVSYEQYF.

Only a few counts were recorded for this clone. V usage is TRBV21-1 and J usage is TRBJ1-1. TRBV21-1 is designated a pseudogene. CDR3 length: 16 residues. CDR3 loop: CASSTWVGGIGTEAFF. The CDR3 DNA is TGTGCCAGCAGCACCTGGGTGGGAGGGATCGGCACTGAAGCTTTCTTT.

This clone was observed a single time. For the CDR3, the DNA is TGTGCCAGCAGCCCGCTCGGAGTGGGGGGTGCTTTCTTT. The encoded protein is CASSPLGVGGAFF. This chain uses TRBV6-5 with TRBJ1-1; the D gene is possibly TRBD1 (5 bases). The V gene's germline CDR1 is MNHEY and CDR2 SVGAGI. V gave up 6 bases and J gave up 11 bases, with 19 bases separating them. This CDR3 region has 13 residues.

The V call is TRBV5-4, the J call TRBJ2-3; tentatively, D is TRBD1 or TRBD2 (6 bases each). The CDR3 extends over 15 amino acids. V lost 3 bases to trimming and J lost 5 bases, with 16 bases between them. Germline assignment: CDR1 SGHNT and CDR2 YYREEE (reference sequence). In nucleotides, the CDR3 is TGTGCCAGCAGCTCCCCGACAGGAGGGGAAGATACGCAGTATTTT. Its protein is CASSSPTGGEDTQYF.

The rearrangement uses TRBV5-1 and TRBJ1-1; D is unresolved. V dropped 5 bases and J dropped 2 bases, with 13 bases sitting between them. Germline CDR1 and CDR2: SGHRS and YFSETQ. CDR3 size: 14 residues. CDR3 sequence: CASRVGSLNTEAFF. The CDR3 nucleotides are TGCGCCAGCAGGGTCGGGTCGCTTAACACTGAAGCTTTCTTT.

The V and J genes are TRBV5-6 and TRBJ2-5; D is uncertain. Germline CDR1 and CDR2: SGHDT and YYEEEE. The CDR3 covers 13 residues. Trimming removed 1 base at V and 1 base at J, with 5 bases between. CDR3 protein: CASSLRPQETQYF. CDR3 DNA: TGTGCCAGCAGCTTGCGGCCCCAAGAGACCCAGTACTTC.

The gene calls are TRBV2 and TRBJ1-2; perhaps TRBD1 as D (5 bases). Germline CDR1 SNHLY, CDR2 FYNNEI. V gave up 1 base and J gave up 4 bases, with 7 bases separating them. The CDR3 covers 13 residues. Written as DNA, the CDR3 is TGTGCCAGCAGTGAAGGACAGATCTATGGCTACACCTTC. Translation: CASSEGQIYGYTF.

This clone was counted once. The rearrangement uses TRBV30 and TRBJ1-5; no firm D call. Germline V gene data show CDR1 as GTSNPN and CDR2 as SVGIG (reference sequence). The CDR3 has 15 amino acids. Trimming cost V 1 base and J 3 bases, with 13 bases left between them. The CDR3 reads CAWSGFGYNNQPQHF. CDR3 sequence (DNA): TGTGCCTGGAGTGGCTTCGGATATAACAATCAGCCCCAGCATTTT.

In the case of this clone: At one end the junction does not follow the germline gene, possibly because of a read error. The genes are TRBV7-3 and TRBJ1-5, with 8 bases lining up with TRBD1. The CDR3 runs 15 residues. Germline-derived CDR1 and CDR2 are SGHTA and FQGTGA. This chain's CDR3 is CASSLTGGSNQPQHF. The DNA for the CDR3 is TGTGCCAGCAGCCTAACAGGGGGTTCCAATCAGCCCCAGCATTTT.

A few counts support this clone. Different DNA sequences within this sample yield the same CDR3. The chain combines TRBV7-9 with TRBJ2-3; D might be TRBD2 (5 bases). The V end lost 0 bases, the J end lost 5 bases, and 9 bases lay between the germline ends. The germline gives CDR1 SEHNR, CDR2 FQNEAQ (reference sequence). The CDR3 totals 14 residues. CDR3: CASSLAGVGDTQYF. The CDR3 nucleotides are TGTGCCAGCAGCTTAGCGGGAGTAGGAGATACGCAGTATTTT.

V gene TRBV5-1 combines with J gene TRBJ2-1; TRBD2 aligns across 12 bases. Trimming at V came to 7 bases and at J to 8 bases, leaving 10 bases not matched to a gene. Germline CDR1 and CDR2: SGHRS and YFSETQ. This CDR3 is 15 amino acids long. In DNA, the CDR3 is TGCGCCAGCCGGGCAGGGACTAGCGGGTTCGATGAGCAGTTCTTC. This gives the protein CASRAGTSGFDEQFF.

A remark on this clone: The same CDR3 arises from other DNA sequences in this sample as well. The chain joins TRBV5-1 to TRBJ2-2; tentatively, D is TRBD1 or TRBD2 (6 bases each). In germline, CDR1 is SGHRS, CDR2 YFSETQ. This CDR3 has 15 amino acids. V dropped 0 bases and J dropped 5 bases, with 11 bases sitting between them. The CDR3 DNA reads as TGCGCCAGCAGCTTGGCAGGGGCGGGGACCGGGGAGCTGTTTTTT. It encodes CASSLAGAGTGELFF.

The V gene is TRBV28, the J gene TRBJ2-5; D ambiguous. Per germline, CDR1 MDHEN and CDR2 SYDVKM. CDR3 length: 18 residues. V was pared by 1 base and J by 0 bases, with 18 bases between. CDR3: CASSLSARSSRYQETQYF. CDR3 DNA: TGTGCCAGCAGTTTATCGGCCAGATCGAGCCGTTACCAAGAGACCCAGTACTTC.

The rearrangement links TRBV18 to TRBJ1-2, with D possibly matching TRBD1 (5 bases). The CDR3 covers 15 residues. Trimming removed 2 bases from V and 6 bases from J, with 16 bases in between. CDR1 KGHSH and CDR2 LQKENI come from the germline V gene. CDR3 DNA: TGTGCCAGCTCACCAGGCCTTTCAGGGACCCATGGCTACACCTTC. The encoded protein is CASSPGLSGTHGYTF. The whole variable domain, remainder taken from reference TRBV18 and TRBJ1-2, is NAGVMQNPRHLVRRRGQEARLRCSPMKGHSHVYWYRQLPEEGLKFMVYLQKENIIDESGMPKERFSAEFPKEGPSILRIQQVVRGDSAAYFCASSPGLSGTHGYTFGSGTRLTVV.

The chain is built from TRBV19 and TRBJ2-3, with D tentatively TRBD2 (7 bases). With 3 bases removed from V and 1 base from J, the gap between germline ends came to 11 bases. The germline V gene has CDR1 LNHDA and CDR2 SQIVND (reference sequence). CDR3 size: 15 residues. The DNA of the CDR3 is TGTGCCAGTAGTATCAGGGGAGGGGGCACAGATACGCAGTATTTT. It codes for CASSIRGGGTDTQYF.

This rearrangement joins TRBV7-9 to TRBJ2-3; D may match TRBD1 or TRBD2 (5 bases each). Trimming removed 5 bases at V and 6 bases at J, with 21 bases between. This CDR3 has 16 amino acids. Germline CDR1 is SEHNR and CDR2 is FQNEAQ (reference sequence). CDR3 region: CASSAGTPNIGDTQYF. The CDR3, as DNA: TGTGCCAGCAGCGCCGGGACGCCCAACATCGGGGATACGCAGTATTTT.

This clone was recorded only once. V gene TRBV7-9 combines with J gene TRBJ1-1; the D gene is possibly TRBD1 (5 bases). The CDR3 has 14 amino acids. The V end was cut by 11 bases, the J end by 4 bases, with 20 bases between. Germline loops: CDR1 SEHNR, CDR2 FQNEAQ (reference sequence). The CDR3, as DNA: TGTGCCTTCCGGGAGTCCCAGGGAGGCACTGAAGCTTTCTTT. This sequence encodes CAFRESQGGTEAFF.

This clone was detected only once. The CDR3 DNA is TGTGCCAGCAGTGAAAATTCCTGGAGGACTAGCGGGAGGGCCCGCTCCTACAATGAGCAGTTCTTC. Translated, it gives CASSENSWRTSGRARSYNEQFF. This rearrangement joins TRBV6-1 to TRBJ2-1; TRBD2 agrees at 15 bases. Germline loops: CDR1 MNHNS, CDR2 SASEGT. This CDR3 has 22 residues. V gave up 2 bases and J gave up 0 bases; unmatched junction bases: 14.

V is TRBV29-1 and J is TRBJ2-3; tentative D call: TRBD1 (6 bases). The length of the CDR3 is 14 residues. Trimming stripped 2 bases from V and 0 bases from J, with 9 bases between. The V gene's germline CDR1 is SQVTM and CDR2 ANQGSEA. The CDR3 protein is CSVENRDSTDTQYF. The CDR3 DNA reads as TGCAGCGTTGAAAACAGGGATAGCACAGATACGCAGTATTTT.

This chain joins TRBV10-3 and TRBJ2-7; the D gene is possibly TRBD1 (6 bases). The V and J ends lost 8 bases and 5 bases respectively, with 19 bases between them. The CDR3 sequence is 14 residues long. Germline-derived CDR1 and CDR2 are ENHRY and SYGVKD. CDR3 loop: CAISDRPGDDEQYF. The CDR3 nucleotides are TGTGCCATCTCTGACAGGCCTGGTGATGACGAGCAGTACTTC.

This chain uses TRBV7-2 with TRBJ2-1; TRBD2 matches 9 bases. CDR1 is SGHTA, CDR2 FQGNSA, per germline. This CDR3 has 16 amino acids. J gave up 6 bases and V 3 bases, and 9 bases lay outside the gene matches. The CDR3: CASSFRGRGPSNEQFF. The CDR3 nucleotides are TGTGCCAGCAGCTTCCGCGGGAGGGGTCCCTCCAATGAGCAGTTCTTC.

The chain recombines TRBV7-9 with TRBJ2-2; the D gene is possibly TRBD1 (5 bases). With 5 bases removed from V and 7 bases from J, the gap between germline ends came to 11 bases. The CDR3 has 13 residues. CDR1 is SEHNR, CDR2 FQNEAQ, per germline (reference sequence). CDR3 coding DNA: TGTGCCAGCAGCGCTCAGGGTGACGGGGAGCTGTTTTTT. Its protein product is CASSAQGDGELFF.

The sample holds one count of this clone. The chain employs TRBV7-3 and TRBJ2-5; perhaps D is TRBD1 or TRBD2 (5 bases each). This CDR3 has 13 amino acids. Germline assignment: CDR1 SGHTA and CDR2 FQGTGA. V shed 5 bases and J shed 8 bases, with 15 bases lying between them. CDR3 coding DNA: TGTGCCAGCAGCCCCGGGACCGCCGGAACCCAGTACTTC. As protein: CASSPGTAGTQYF.

The chain employs TRBV10-3 and TRBJ2-5; tentative D call: TRBD2 (6 bases). Germline V CDR1 and CDR2: ENHRY, SYGVKD. Trimming took 6 bases from V and 3 from J, leaving 17 bases between them. The CDR3 runs to 15 residues. The CDR3 region is CAIREGREREETQYF. For the CDR3, the DNA is TGTGCCATCAGGGAAGGACGGGAGCGGGAAGAGACCCAGTACTTC.

The V gene is TRBV6-6, the J gene TRBJ2-3; D perhaps matches TRBD2 (6 bases). The germline CDR1 and CDR2 sequences are MNHNY and SVGAGI (reference sequence). V shed 2 bases and J shed 2 bases, with 14 bases lying between them. The CDR3 consists of 16 residues. CDR3 sequence reads: CASSYGERADTDTQYF. DNA for the CDR3: TGTGCCAGCAGTTACGGGGAGCGGGCCGACACAGATACGCAGTATTTT.

The chain joins TRBV5-8 to TRBJ2-1, with 8 bases matching TRBD2. This CDR3 contains 14 residues. The germline gives CDR1 SGHTS, CDR2 YDEGEE. With V trimmed by 5 bases and J by 16 bases, 17 bases remained unmatched. The CDR3 here is CASRRTSGGEVAFF. In DNA form, the CDR3 reads TGTGCCAGCAGACGCACTAGCGGAGGCGAAGTAGCATTCTTC.

CDR3 protein: CASTRAPEETQYF. The CDR3 nucleotides read TGTGCCAGCACCCGCGCCCCTGAAGAGACCCAGTACTTC. V and J are TRBV2 and TRBJ2-5; no reliable D call. The CDR3 runs 13 residues. CDR1 SNHLY and CDR2 FYNNEI come from the germline V gene. Between the trimmed V and J ends, which lost 7 bases and 3 bases, there was a span of 12 bases. The complete variable domain, with remaining parts taken from reference TRBV2 and TRBJ2-5, reads EPEVTQTPSHQVTQMGQEVILRCVPISNHLYFYWYRQILGQKVEFLVSFYNNEISEKSEIFDDQFSVERPDGSNFTLKIRSTKLEDSAMYFCASTRAPEETQYFGPGTRLLVL.

The chain joins TRBV5-4 to TRBJ1-1; D is unclear. Germline CDR1 is SGHNT and CDR2 is YYREEE (reference sequence). The CDR3 is 13 amino acids. The V gene lost 2 bases and the J gene lost 2 bases, with 7 bases spanning the gap. CDR3 in amino acids: CASSFRENTEAFF. CDR3 in DNA: TGTGCCAGCAGCTTTCGAGAAAACACTGAAGCTTTCTTT.